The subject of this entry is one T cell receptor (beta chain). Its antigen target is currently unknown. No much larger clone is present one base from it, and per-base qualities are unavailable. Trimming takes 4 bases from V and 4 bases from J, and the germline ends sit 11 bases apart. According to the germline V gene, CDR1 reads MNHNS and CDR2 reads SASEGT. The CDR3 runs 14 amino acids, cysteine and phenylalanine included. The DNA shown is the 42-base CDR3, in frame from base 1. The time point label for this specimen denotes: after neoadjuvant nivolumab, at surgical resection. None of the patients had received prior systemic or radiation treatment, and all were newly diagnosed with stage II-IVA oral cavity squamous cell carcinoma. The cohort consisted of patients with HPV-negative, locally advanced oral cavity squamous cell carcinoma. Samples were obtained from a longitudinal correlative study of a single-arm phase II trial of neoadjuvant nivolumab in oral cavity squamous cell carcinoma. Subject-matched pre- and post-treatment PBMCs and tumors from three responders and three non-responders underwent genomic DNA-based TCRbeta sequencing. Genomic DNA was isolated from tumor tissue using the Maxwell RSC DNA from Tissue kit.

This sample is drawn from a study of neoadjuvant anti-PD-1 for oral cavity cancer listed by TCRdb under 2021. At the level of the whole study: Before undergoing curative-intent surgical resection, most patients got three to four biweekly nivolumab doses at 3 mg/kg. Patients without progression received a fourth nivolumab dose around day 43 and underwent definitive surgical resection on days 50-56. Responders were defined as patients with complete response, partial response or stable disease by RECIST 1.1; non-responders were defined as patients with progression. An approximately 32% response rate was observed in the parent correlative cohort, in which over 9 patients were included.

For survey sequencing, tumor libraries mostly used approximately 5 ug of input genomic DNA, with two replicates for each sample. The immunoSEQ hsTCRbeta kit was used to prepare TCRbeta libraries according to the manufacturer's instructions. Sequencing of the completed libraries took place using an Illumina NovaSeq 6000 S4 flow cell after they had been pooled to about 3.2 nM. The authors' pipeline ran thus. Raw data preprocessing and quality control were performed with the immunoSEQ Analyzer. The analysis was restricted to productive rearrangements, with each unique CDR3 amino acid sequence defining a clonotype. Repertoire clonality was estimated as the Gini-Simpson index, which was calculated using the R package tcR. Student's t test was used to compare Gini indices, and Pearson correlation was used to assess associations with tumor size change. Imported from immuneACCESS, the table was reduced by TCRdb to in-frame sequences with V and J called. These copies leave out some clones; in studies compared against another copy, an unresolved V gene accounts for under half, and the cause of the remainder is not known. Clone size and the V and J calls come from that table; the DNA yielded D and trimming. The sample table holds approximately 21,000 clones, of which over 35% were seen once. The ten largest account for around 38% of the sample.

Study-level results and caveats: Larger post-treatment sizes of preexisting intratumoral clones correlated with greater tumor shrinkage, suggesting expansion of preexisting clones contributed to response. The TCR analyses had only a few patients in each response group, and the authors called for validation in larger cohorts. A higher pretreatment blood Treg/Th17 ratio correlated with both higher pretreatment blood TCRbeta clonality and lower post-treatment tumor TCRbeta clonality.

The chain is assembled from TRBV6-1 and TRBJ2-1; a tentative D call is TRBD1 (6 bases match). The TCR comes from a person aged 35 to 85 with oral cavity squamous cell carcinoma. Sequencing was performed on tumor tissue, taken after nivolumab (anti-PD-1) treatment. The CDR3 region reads CASSVGQLYNEQFF. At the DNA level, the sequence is TGTGCCAGCAGTGTGGGACAACTATACAATGAGCAGTTCTTC.